This TCR beta chain is from a study of CD8+CD57+ T cells in acquired aplastic anemia. TCR beta VDJ and CDR3 profiling used genomic DNA as template. TCRdb reprocessed the reads with MiXCR, giving one entry per CDR3 protein. The sample carries approximately 260,000 distinct CDR3 sequences, 70% to 85% recorded once. CDR3 length equals 13 residues. Per germline, CDR1 SGDLS and CDR2 YYNGEE. Patients sequenced had flow cytometry evidence of CD8+CD57+ cell expansion. A note on this clonotype: At one of its ends the junction is not consistent with the germline gene, which may arise from a read error.

Sequences were obtained from sorted CD4+, CD8+, or CD8+CD57+ T cells (not recorded which) from PBMCs. The chain is built from TRBV9 and TRBJ2-3; D may correspond to TRBD1 or TRBD2 (6 bases each). This TCR was sampled from a human donor with aplastic anemia. In DNA, the CDR3 is TGTGCCAGCGGGGGCGATGGGGGAGGTACCCACACCTTT. Protein sequence: CASGGDGGGTHTF.